The TCR beta chain described here comes from a study of control samples from healthy donors and cancer patients. Only in-frame clones appear in the TCRdb table, and some are missing; sequencing was by immunoSEQ multiplex PCR. The sample includes about 160,000 clones, 93% seen only once; the top ten take roughly 6.2%. This clone was detected once. Germline V gives CDR1 SGHTA, CDR2 FQGNSA. The CDR3 contains 15 residues. The ends were cut back, 1 base at V and 5 bases at J, with 14 bases in the middle. This chain links TRBV7-2 with TRBJ1-2; weak D call: TRBD1 (5 bases). The sequencing sample was made of blood. This receptor was taken from a young man in good health. DNA for the CDR3: TGTGCCAGCAGCTTAGGTGTGATGGGGCCTTATGGCTACACCTTC. It yields the protein CASSLGVMGPYGYTF. The full variable domain, with the rest looked up from reference TRBV7-2 and TRBJ1-2, is GAGVSQSPSNKVTEKGKDVELRCDPISGHTALYWYRQSLGQGLEFLIYFQGNSAPDKSGLPSDRFSAERTGGSVSTLTIQRTQQEDSAVYLCASSLGVMGPYGYTFGSGTRLTVV.